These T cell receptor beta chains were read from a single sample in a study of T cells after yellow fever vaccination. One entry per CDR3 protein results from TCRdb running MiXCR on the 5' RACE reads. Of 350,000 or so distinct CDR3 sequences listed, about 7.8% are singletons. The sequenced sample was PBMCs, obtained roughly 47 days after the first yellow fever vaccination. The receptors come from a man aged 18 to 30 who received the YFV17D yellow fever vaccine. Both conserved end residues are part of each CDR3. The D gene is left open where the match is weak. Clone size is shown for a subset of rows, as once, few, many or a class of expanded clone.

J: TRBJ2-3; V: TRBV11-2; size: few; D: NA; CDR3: CASSFSIGSDTQYF; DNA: TGTGCCAGCAGCTTTTCGATAGGCTCAGATACGCAGTATTTT
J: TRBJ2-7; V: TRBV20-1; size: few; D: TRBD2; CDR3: CSALTSARSYEQYF; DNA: TGCAGTGCCCTTACTAGCGCGCGCTCCTACGAGCAGTACTTC
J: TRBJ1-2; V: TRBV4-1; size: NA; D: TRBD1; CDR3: CASSQDYAGGGYGYTF; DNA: TGCGCCAGCAGCCAAGATTACGCAGGGGGAGGCTATGGCTACACCTTC
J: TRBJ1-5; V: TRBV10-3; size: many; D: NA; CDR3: CAACPGGGSDNQPQHF; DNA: TGTGCCGCTTGCCCGGGCGGGGGGTCGGACAATCAGCCCCAGCATTTT
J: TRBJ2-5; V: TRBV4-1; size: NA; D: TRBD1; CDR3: CASSQPGQKETQYF; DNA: TGCGCCAGCAGCCAACCGGGACAGAAAGAGACCCAGTACTTC
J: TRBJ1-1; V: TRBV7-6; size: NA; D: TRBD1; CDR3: CASSPQGQGTEAFF; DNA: TGTGCCAGCAGCCCACAGGGGCAGGGCACTGAAGCTTTCTTT
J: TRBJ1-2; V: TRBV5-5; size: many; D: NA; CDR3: CASSLFGRSNYGYTF; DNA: TGTGCCAGCAGCTTATTCGGACGGTCTAACTATGGCTACACCTTC
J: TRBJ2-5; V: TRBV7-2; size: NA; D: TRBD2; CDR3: CASSLQRGTGETQYF; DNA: TGTGCCAGCAGCCTTCAGCGGGGAACTGGGGAGACCCAGTACTTC
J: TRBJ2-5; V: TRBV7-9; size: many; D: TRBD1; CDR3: CASSLGRQGGETQYF; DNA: TGTGCCAGCAGCTTAGGCCGACAGGGGGGAGAGACCCAGTACTTC
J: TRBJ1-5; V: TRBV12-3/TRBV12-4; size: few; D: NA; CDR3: CASSLSGGNNQPQHF; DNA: TGTGCCAGCAGTTTATCGGGGGGTAACAATCAGCCCCAGCATTTT
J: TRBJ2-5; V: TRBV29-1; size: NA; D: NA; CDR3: CSVGRSGGQETQYF; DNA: TGCAGCGTTGGCAGGTCGGGCGGGCAAGAGACCCAGTACTTC
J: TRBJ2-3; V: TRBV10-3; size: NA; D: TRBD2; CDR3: CAISVSGGADTQYF; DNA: TGTGCCATCAGTGTTAGCGGGGGGGCTGATACGCAGTATTTT
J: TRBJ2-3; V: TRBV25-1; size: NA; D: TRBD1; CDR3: CASSEGSGGFTQYF; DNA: TGTGCCAGCAGTGAAGGTTCAGGGGGCTTTACGCAGTATTTT
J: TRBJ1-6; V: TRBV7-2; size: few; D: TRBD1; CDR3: CASSSDRGGNSPLHF; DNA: TGTGCCAGCAGTTCAGACAGGGGCGGCAATTCACCCCTCCACTTT
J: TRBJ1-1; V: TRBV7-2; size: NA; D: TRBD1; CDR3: CASSRGQGETEAFF; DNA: TGTGCCAGCAGCAGGGGACAGGGGGAAACTGAAGCTTTCTTT
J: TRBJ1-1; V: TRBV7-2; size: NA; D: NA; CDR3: CASSLSGNAGEAFF; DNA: TGTGCCAGCAGCTTATCAGGGAATGCGGGTGAAGCTTTCTTT
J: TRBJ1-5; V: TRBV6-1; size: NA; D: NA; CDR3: CASLGHPSNQPQHF; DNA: TGTGCCAGCCTGGGACACCCTAGCAATCAGCCCCAGCATTTT
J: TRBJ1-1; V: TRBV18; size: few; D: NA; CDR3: CASSPFVEGDTEAFF; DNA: TGTGCCAGCTCACCTTTCGTCGAGGGGGACACTGAAGCTTTCTTT
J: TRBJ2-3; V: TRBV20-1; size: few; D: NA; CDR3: CSANPITDTQYF; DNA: TGCAGTGCTAATCCGATCACAGATACGCAGTATTTT
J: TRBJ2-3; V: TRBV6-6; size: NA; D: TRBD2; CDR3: CASSRGTSVEYF; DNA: TGTGCCAGCAGTAGAGGGACTAGCGTTGAGTATTTT
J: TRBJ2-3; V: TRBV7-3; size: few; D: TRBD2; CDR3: CASSSRGGATDTQYF; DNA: TGTGCCAGCAGCTCCCGGGGGGGTGCCACAGATACGCAGTATTTT
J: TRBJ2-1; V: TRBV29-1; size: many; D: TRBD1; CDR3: CSAGQGTLNEQFF; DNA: TGCAGCGCAGGACAGGGGACATTGAATGAGCAGTTCTTC
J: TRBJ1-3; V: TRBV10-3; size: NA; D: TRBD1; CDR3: CATYSRQGRGNTIYF; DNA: TGTGCCACGTACTCTCGACAGGGACGAGGAAACACCATATATTTT
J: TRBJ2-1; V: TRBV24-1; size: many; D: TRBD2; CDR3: CATSDSQLAGGHNEQFF; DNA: TGTGCCACCAGTGACAGCCAACTAGCGGGGGGCCACAATGAGCAGTTCTTC
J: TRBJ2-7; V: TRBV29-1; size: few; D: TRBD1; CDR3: CSVGAPGQGNEQYF; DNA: TGCAGCGTTGGTGCTCCGGGACAGGGGAACGAGCAGTACTTC
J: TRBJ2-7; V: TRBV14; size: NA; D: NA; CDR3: CASRKTGGRAYEQYF; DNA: TGTGCCAGCAGGAAAACCGGGGGACGTGCCTACGAGCAGTACTTC
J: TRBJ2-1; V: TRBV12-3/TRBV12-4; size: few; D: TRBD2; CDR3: CASSGLAGGSYNEQFF; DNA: TGTGCCAGCAGTGGACTAGCGGGGGGGTCCTACAATGAGCAGTTCTTC
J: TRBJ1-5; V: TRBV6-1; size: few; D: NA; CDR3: CASSSVWAGNQPQHF; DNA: TGTGCCAGCTCTTCCGTATGGGCCGGGAACCAGCCCCAGCATTTT
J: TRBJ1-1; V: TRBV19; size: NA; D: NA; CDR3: CASSAFMNTEAFF; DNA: TGTGCCAGTAGTGCGTTTATGAACACTGAAGCTTTCTTT
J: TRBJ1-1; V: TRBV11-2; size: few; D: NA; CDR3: CASGRPENTEAFF; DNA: TGTGCCAGCGGTAGACCCGAGAACACTGAAGCTTTCTTT
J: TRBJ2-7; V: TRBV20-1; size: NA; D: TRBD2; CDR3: CSARTGTSHEQYF; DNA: TGCAGTGCTAGAACCGGGACTAGTCACGAGCAGTACTTC
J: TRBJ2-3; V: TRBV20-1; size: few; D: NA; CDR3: CSSDRGAGGTDTQYF; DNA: TGCAGTTCAGATCGGGGGGCGGGGGGCACAGATACGCAGTATTTT
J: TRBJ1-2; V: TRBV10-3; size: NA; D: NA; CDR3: CAISESIYGYTF; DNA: TGTGCCATCAGTGAGTCGATTTATGGCTACACCTTC
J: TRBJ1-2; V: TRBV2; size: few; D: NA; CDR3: CASSEAKRNYGYTF; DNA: TGTGCCAGCAGTGAAGCTAAACGGAACTATGGCTACACCTTC
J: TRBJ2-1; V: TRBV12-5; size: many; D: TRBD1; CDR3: CASGLTGTGEDEQFF; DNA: TGTGCTAGTGGTTTGACCGGGACAGGGGAAGATGAGCAGTTCTTC
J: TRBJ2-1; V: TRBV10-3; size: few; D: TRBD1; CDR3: CAISEDTGGNEQFF; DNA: TGTGCCATCAGTGAAGATACAGGGGGCAATGAGCAGTTCTTC
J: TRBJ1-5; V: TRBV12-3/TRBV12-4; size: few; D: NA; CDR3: CASGEADNQPQHF; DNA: TGTGCCAGCGGCGAGGCAGACAATCAGCCCCAGCATTTT
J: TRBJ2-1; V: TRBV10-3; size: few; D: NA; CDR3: CAIKGSAYNEQFF; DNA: TGTGCCATCAAGGGGTCGGCCTACAATGAGCAGTTCTTC
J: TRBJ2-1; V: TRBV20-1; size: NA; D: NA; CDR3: CSARGPDSYNEQFF; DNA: TGCAGTGCTAGAGGCCCAGACAGTTACAATGAGCAGTTCTTC
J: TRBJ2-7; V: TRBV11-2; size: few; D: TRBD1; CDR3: CASSLVQGEEQYF; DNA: TGTGCCAGCAGCTTAGTGCAGGGGGAAGAGCAGTACTTC
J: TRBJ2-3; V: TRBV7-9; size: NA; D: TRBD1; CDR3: CASSAGQESTDTQYF; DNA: TGTGCCAGCAGCGCAGGACAGGAATCCACAGATACGCAGTATTTT
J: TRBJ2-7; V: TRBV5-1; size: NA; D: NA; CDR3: CASSLLVSNEQYF; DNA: TGCGCCAGCAGCTTGTTAGTCTCCAACGAGCAGTACTTC
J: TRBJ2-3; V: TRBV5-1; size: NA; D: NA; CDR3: CASSLGLGVIRTDTQYF; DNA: TGCGCCAGCAGCTTGGGCCTTGGCGTAATCCGCACAGATACGCAGTATTTT
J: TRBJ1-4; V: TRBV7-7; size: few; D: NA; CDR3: CASSLVGAPNEKLFF; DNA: TGTGCCAGCAGCTTAGTAGGGGCACCTAATGAAAAACTGTTTTTT
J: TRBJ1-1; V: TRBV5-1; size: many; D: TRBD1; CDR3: CASSQTGADGTEAFF; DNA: TGCGCCAGCAGCCAGACAGGGGCGGACGGCACTGAAGCTTTCTTT
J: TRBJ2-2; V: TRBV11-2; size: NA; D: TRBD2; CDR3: CASSLEGTSGGTKYTGELFF; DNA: TGTGCCAGCAGCTTAGAGGGGACTAGCGGGGGGACTAAATACACCGGGGAGCTGTTTTTT
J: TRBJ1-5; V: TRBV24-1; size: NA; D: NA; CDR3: CATISGGTTSNQPQHF; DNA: TGTGCCACCATTTCGGGCGGGACCACTAGCAATCAGCCCCAGCATTTT
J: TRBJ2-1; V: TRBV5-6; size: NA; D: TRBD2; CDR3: CASSYSGGAREQFF; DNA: TGTGCCAGCAGCTATAGCGGGGGGGCCCGTGAGCAGTTCTTC
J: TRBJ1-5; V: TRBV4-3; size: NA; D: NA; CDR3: CASSQVAGNQPQHF; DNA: TGCGCCAGCAGCCAAGTTGCAGGGAATCAGCCCCAGCATTTT
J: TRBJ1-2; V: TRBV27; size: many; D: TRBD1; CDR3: CASRTGTGFGYTF; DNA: TGTGCCAGCAGGACCGGGACAGGGTTTGGCTACACCTTC
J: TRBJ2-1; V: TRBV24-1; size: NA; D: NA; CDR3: CATSVSGNEQFF; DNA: TGTGCCACCAGTGTATCGGGGAATGAGCAGTTCTTC
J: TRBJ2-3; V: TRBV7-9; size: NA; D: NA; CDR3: CASSLAGRVDTQYF; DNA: TGTGCCAGCAGCTTAGCGGGCCGGGTTGATACGCAGTATTTT
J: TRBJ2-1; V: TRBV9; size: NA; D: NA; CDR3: CASSADLYNEQFF; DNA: TGTGCCAGCAGCGCCGACTTATACAATGAGCAGTTCTTC
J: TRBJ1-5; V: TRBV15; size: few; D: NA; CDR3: CATSRVDSNQPQHF; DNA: TGTGCCACCAGCAGAGTGGATAGCAATCAGCCCCAGCATTTT
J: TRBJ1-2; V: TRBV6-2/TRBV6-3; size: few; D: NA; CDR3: CASSWATRHWTNYGYTF; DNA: TGTGCCAGCAGTTGGGCCACCAGACATTGGACTAACTATGGCTACACCTTC
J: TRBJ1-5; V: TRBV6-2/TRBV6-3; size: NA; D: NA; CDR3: CASGWGAPNQPQHF; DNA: TGTGCCAGCGGCTGGGGGGCCCCCAATCAGCCCCAGCATTTT
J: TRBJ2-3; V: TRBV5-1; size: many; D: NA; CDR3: CASSPRGDTQYF; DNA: TGTGCCAGCTCACCCCGCGGAGATACGCAGTATTTT
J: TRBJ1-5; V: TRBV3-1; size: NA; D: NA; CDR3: CASSQSSGLDQPQHF; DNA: TGTGCCAGCAGCCAATCCTCAGGGCTGGATCAGCCCCAGCATTTT
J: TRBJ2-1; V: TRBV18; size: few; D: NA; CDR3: CASSPSLSSYNEQFF; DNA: TGTGCCAGCTCACCATCTTTGAGCTCCTACAATGAGCAGTTCTTC
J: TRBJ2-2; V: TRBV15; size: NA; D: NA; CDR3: CATTFSTDTGELFF; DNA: TGTGCCACCACCTTCTCAACAGATACCGGGGAGCTGTTTTTT